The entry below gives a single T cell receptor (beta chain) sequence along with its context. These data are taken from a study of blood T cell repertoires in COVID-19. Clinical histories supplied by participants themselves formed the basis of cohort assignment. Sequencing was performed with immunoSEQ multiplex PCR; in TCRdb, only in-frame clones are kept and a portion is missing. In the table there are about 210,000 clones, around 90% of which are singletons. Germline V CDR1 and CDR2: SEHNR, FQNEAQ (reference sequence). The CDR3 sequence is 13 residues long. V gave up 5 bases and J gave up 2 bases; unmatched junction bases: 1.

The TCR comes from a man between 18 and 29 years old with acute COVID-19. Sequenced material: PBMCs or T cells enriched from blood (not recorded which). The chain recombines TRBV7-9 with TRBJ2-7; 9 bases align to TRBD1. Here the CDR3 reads CASSRDRAYEQYF. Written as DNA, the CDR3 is TGTGCCAGCAGCCGGGACAGGGCCTACGAGCAGTACTTC.